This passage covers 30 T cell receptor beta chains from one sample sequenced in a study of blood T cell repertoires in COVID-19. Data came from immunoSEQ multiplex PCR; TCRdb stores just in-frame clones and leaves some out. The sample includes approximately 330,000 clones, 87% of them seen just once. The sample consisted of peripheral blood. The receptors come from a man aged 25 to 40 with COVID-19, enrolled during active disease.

The CDR3 reads CASSSQVARGQPQHF. CDR3 bases: TGTGCCAGCAGTTCCCAGGTGGCCCGGGGTCAGCCCCAGCATTTT. This chain uses TRBV2 with TRBJ1-5; D gene ambiguous. The germline gives CDR1 SNHLY, CDR2 FYNNEI. Trimming took 5 bases from V and 6 from J, leaving 17 bases between them. The CDR3 covers 15 residues.

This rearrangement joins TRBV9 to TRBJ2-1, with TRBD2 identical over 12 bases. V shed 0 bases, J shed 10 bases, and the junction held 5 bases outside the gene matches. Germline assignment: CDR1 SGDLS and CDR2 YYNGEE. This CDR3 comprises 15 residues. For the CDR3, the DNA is TGTGCCAGCAGCGTAGCGGCTAGCGGGAGGGAAGAGCAGTTCTTC. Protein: CASSVAASGREEQFF.

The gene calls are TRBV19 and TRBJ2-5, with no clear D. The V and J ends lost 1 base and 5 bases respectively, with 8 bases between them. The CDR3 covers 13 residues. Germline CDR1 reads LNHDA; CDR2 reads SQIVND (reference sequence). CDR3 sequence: CASSIGLSETQYF. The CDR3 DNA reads TGTGCCAGTAGTATAGGCCTATCCGAGACCCAGTACTTC.

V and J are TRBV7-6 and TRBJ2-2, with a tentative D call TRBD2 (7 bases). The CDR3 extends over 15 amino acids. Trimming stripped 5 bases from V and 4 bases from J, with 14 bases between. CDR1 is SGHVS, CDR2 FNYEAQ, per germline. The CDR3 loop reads CASSPLGGPTGELFF. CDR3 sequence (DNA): TGTGCCAGCAGCCCTTTGGGGGGGCCCACCGGGGAGCTGTTTTTT.

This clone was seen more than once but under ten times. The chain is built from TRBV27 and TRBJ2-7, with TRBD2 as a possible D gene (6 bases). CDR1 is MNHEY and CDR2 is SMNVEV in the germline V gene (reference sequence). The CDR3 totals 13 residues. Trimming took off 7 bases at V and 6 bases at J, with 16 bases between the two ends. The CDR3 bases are TGTGCCAGCACGGCGGGACGACCCGGCGAGCAGTACTTC. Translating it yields CASTAGRPGEQYF.

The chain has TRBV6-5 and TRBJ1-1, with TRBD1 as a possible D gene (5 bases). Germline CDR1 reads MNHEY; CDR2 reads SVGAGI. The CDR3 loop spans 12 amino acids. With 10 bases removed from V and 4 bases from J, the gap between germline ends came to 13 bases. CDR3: CANNAGGTEAFF. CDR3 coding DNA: TGTGCCAACAACGCGGGGGGCACTGAAGCTTTCTTT.

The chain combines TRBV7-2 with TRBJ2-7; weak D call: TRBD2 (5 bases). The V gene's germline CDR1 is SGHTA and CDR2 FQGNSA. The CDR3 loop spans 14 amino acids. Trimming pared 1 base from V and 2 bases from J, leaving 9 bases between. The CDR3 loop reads CASSLEAGPYEQYF. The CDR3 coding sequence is TGTGCCAGCAGCTTAGAGGCGGGCCCCTACGAGCAGTACTTC.

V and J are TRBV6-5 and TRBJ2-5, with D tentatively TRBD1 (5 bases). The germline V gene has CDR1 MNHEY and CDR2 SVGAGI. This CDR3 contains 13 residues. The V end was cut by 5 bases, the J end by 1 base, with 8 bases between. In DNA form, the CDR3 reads TGTGCCAGCAGTCGACAGCTCCAAGAGACCCAGTACTTC. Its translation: CASSRQLQETQYF.

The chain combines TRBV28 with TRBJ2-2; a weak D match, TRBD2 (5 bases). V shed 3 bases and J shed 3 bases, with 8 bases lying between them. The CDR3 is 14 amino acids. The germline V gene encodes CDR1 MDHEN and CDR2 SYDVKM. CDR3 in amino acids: CASSLEDYTGELFF. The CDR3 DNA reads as TGTGCCAGCAGTTTGGAGGACTACACCGGGGAGCTGTTTTTT.

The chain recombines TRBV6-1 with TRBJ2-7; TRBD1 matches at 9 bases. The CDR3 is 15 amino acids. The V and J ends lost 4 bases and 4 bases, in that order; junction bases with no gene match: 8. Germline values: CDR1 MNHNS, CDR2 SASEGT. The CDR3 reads CASSVASQGAYEQYF. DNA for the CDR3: TGTGCCAGCAGTGTAGCCTCACAGGGGGCTTACGAGCAGTACTTC.

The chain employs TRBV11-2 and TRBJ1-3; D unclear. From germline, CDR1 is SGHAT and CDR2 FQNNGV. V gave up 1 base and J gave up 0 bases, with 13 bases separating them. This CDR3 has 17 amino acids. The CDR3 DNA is TGTGCCAGCAGCTTAGGTCCGTACCCGAGCTCTGGAAACACCATATATTTT. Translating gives CASSLGPYPSSGNTIYF. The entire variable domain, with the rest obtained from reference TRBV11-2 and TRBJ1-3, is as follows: EAGVAQSPRYKIIEKRQSVAFWCNPISGHATLYWYQQILGQGPKLLIQFQNNGVVDDSQLPKDRFSAERLKGVDSTLKIQPAKLEDSAVYLCASSLGPYPSSGNTIYFGEGSWLTVV.

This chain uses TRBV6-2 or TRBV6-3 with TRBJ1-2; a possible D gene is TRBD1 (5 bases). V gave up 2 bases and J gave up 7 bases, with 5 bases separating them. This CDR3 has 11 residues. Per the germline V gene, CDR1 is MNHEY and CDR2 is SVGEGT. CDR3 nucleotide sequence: TGTGCCAGCAGTTACCAGGGTGGCTACACCTTC. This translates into CASSYQGGYTF.

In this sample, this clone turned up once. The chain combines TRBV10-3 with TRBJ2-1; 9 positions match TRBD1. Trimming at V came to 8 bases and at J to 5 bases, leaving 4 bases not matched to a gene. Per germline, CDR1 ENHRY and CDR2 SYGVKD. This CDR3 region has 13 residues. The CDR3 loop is CAIRDRAHNEQFF. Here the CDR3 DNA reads TGTGCCATCCGGGACAGGGCCCACAATGAGCAGTTCTTC.

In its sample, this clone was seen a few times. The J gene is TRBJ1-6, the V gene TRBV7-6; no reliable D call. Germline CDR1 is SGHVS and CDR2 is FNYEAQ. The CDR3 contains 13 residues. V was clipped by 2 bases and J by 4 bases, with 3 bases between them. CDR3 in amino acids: CASSLSYNSPLHF. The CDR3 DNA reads TGTGCCAGCAGCTTATCTTATAATTCACCCCTCCACTTT. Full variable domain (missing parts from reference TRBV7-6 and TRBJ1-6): GAGVSQSPRYKVTKRGQDVALRCDPISGHVSLYWYRQALGQGPEFLTYFNYEAQQDKSGLPNDRFSAERPEGSISTLTIQRTEQRDSAMYRCASSLSYNSPLHFGNGTRLTVT.

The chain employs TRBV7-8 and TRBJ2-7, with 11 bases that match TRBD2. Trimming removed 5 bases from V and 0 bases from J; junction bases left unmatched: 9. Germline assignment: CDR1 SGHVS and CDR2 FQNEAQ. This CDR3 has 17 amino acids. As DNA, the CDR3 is TGTGCCAGCAGCCAATGGACTAGCGGGTCTCGCTCCTACGAGCAGTACTTC. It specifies CASSQWTSGSRSYEQYF. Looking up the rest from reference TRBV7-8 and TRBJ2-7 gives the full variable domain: GAGVSQSPRYKVAKRGQDVALRCDPISGHVSLFWYQQALGQGPEFLTYFQNEAQLDKSGLPSDRFFAERPEGSVSTLKIQRTQQEDSAVYLCASSQWTSGSRSYEQYFGPGTRLTVT.

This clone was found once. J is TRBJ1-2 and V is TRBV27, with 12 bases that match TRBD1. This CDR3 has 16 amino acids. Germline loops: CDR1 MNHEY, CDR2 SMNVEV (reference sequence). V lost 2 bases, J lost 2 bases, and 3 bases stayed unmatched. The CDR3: CASSLRGTGGNYGYTF. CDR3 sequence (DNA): TGTGCCAGCAGTTTAAGGGGGACAGGGGGCAACTATGGCTACACCTTC.

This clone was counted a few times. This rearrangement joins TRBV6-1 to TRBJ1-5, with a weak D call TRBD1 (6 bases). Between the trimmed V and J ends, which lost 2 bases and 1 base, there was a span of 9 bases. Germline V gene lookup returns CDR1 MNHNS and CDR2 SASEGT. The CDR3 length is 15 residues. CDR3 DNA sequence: TGTGCCAGCAGTGAATTCACAGGGAGCAATCAGCCCCAGCATTTT. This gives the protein CASSEFTGSNQPQHF.

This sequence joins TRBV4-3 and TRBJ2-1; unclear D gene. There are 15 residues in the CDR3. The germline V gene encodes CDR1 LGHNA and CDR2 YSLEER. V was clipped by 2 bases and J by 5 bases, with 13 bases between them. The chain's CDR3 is CASSQNIQTDNEQFF. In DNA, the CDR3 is TGCGCCAGCAGCCAAAATATCCAAACAGACAATGAGCAGTTCTTC.

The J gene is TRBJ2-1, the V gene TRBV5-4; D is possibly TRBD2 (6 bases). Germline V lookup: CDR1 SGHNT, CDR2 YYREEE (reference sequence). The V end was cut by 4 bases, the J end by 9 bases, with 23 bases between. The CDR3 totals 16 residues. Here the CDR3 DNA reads TGTGCCAGCAGCCCTTTTAGCGGCACCCCGAAGGGTGAGCAGTTCTTC. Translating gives CASSPFSGTPKGEQFF.

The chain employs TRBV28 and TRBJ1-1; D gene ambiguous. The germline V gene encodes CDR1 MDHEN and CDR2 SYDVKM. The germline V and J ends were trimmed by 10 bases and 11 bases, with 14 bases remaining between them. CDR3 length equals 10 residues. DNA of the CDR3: TGTGCCACCCTGAGGAGGGAGGCTTTCTTT. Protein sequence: CATLRREAFF.

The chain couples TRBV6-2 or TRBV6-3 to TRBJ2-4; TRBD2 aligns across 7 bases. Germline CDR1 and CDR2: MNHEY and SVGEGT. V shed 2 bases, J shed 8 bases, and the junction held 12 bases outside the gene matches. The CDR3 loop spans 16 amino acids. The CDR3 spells CASSYPLGRELDIQYF. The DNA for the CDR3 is TGTGCCAGCAGTTACCCGCTTGGGCGGGAGTTAGACATTCAGTACTTC.

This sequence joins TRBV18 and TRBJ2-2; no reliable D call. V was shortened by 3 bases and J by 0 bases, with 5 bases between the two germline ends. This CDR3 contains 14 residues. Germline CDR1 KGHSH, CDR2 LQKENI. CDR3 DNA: TGTGCCAGCTCACCTGAGACGAACACCGGGGAGCTGTTTTTT. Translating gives CASSPETNTGELFF.

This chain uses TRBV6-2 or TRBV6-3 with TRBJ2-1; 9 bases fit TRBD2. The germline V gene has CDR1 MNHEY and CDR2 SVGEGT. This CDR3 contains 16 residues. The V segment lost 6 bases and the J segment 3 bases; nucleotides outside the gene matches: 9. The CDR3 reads CASSQRLAGDYNEQFF. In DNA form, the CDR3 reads TGTGCCAGCAGCCAACGTTTAGCGGGGGACTACAATGAGCAGTTCTTC.

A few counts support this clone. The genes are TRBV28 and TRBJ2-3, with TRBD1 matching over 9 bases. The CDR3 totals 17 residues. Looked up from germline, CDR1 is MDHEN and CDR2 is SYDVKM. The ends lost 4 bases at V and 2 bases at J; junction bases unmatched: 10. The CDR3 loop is CASSSLTGGLSTDTQYF. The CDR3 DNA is TGTGCCAGCAGTTCACTGACAGGGGGGCTATCCACAGATACGCAGTATTTT.

The CDR3 nucleotides are TGTGCCAGTAGTAAAATAACAGGGTTGAGGAATGAGCAGTTCTTC. Its translation is CASSKITGLRNEQFF. V gene TRBV19 combines with J gene TRBJ2-1, with D tentatively TRBD1 (6 bases). This CDR3 spans 15 amino acids. The V gene's germline CDR1 is LNHDA and CDR2 SQIVND (reference sequence). Between the trimmed V and J ends, which lost 4 bases and 7 bases, there was a span of 17 bases.

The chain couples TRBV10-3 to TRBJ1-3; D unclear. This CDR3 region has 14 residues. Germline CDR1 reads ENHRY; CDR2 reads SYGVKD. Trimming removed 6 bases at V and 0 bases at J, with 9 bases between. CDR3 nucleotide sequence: TGTGCCATCAGGTCGGGGAGCTCTGGAAACACCATATATTTT. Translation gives CAIRSGSSGNTIYF.

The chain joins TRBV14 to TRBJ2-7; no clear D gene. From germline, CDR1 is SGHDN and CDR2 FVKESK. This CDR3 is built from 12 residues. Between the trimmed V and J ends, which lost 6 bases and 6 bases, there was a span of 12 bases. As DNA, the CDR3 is TGTGCCAGCAGTCGACACGCATCCGAGCAGTACTTC. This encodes CASSRHASEQYF.

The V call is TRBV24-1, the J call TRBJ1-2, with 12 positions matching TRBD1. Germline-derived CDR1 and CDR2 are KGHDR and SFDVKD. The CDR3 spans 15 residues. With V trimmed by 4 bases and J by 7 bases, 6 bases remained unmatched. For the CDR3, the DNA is TGTGCCACCAGTGACCCCGGGACAGGGGGCGGTGGCTACACCTTC. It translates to CATSDPGTGGGGYTF.

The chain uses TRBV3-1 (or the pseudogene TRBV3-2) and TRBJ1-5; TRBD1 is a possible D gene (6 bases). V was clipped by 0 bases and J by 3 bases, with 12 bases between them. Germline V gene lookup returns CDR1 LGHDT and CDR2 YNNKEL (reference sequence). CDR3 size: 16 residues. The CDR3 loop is CASSQDGGGFNQPQHF. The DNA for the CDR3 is TGTGCCAGCAGCCAAGATGGGGGCGGATTCAATCAGCCCCAGCATTTT.

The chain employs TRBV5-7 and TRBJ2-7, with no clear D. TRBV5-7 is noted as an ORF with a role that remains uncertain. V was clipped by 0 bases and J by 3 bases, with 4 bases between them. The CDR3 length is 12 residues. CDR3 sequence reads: CASSLEYYEQYF. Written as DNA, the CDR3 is TGTGCCAGCAGCTTGGAATACTACGAGCAGTACTTC.